The TCR beta chain under discussion was sequenced for a study of T-cell reconstitution after alpha-beta-depleted transplantation in children. Unique molecular identifiers were used in preparing the TCRbeta library. Via MiXCR, TCRdb re-called the PCR reads, giving one row per CDR3 protein. The sample lists about 540,000 distinct CDR3 sequences, around 17% occurring once. V was trimmed by 7 bases and J by 2 bases, leaving 8 bases between them. The CDR3 totals 11 residues. In germline, CDR1 is SQVTM, CDR2 ANQGSEA. The V gene is TRBV29-1, the J gene TRBJ1-1; D gene unclear. The receptor was derived from a human donor who donated a stem cell graft to a child with acute lymphoblastic leukemia. The source was PBMCs from the stem cell graft donor, collected from the stem cell graft. CDR3 DNA sequence: TGCAGCGCCACCACTAACACTGAAGCTTTCTTT. Residues: CSATTNTEAFF.